This T cell receptor (beta chain) was documented in a study of metastatic and nonmetastatic thyroid tumors. All patients reached thyroid surgery having received no treatment beforehand. TCRdb re-called the PCR reads through MiXCR. This sample carries roughly 8,000 clones, roughly 24% of them seen once, and the ten largest clones take 6.1%. With 1 base removed from V and 8 bases from J, the gap between germline ends came to 12 bases. Germline-derived CDR1 and CDR2 are LGHNA and YNFKEQ. CDR3 length: 15 amino acids. Input material: adjacent normal tissue. The chain links TRBV4-2 to TRBJ1-6; the D gene is possibly TRBD1 (5 bases). The clonotype comes from a female donor with papillary thyroid cancer or a benign thyroid nodule (not recorded which). Some clones in this sample may be carry-over from other donors' samples. The CDR3 coding sequence is TGTGCCAGCAGCCAAGGGGATAGGGGATATTCACCCCTCCACTTT. It translates to CASSQGDRGYSPLHF.